This entry describes one TCR beta chain. The antigen is undetermined. This entry is derived from a study of vaccination effects on CD4 cells after COVID-19. General study findings and limits: Pronounced clonal contraction occurred in clones induced by infection and by vaccine late after vaccination. The vaccine-induced clones of healthy vaccinees included only 1 of 255 that cross-reacted with common cold coronaviruses.

Using immunoSEQ multiplex PCR, the repertoire was profiled, and TCRdb retains in-frame clones only, with some absent. The sample holds approximately 30,000 clones, 55% to 85% seen once. Using viral peptide pools, the ViraFEST assay grew out antigen-specific CD4+ T cells prior to sequencing. Between days 9 and 10 of culture, CD4+ T cells were separated out. Nucleocapsid antibodies were negative in the vaccine recipients, who had never had SARS-CoV-2 infection. IL-2 at 10 IU/ml and peptides at roughly 9.6 ug/ml were added to cultured PBMC, around 2 million per well. A half-medium replacement with IL-2 medium was carried out on days 3 and 7. The TCR comes from a human donor who received a COVID-19 vaccine. Sequenced material: CD4+ T cells from PBMCs cultured with HCoV-OC43 spike peptides, taken before COVID-19 vaccination. Subset meaning: HCoV-OC43 spike overlapping peptide pool stimulation.

DNA of the CDR3: TGTGCCAGCAGCCAAGAGGGGATCATGAACACTGAAGCTTTCTTT. It is translated as CASSQEGIMNTEAFF. The chain recombines TRBV7-2 with TRBJ1-1, with D possibly TRBD1 on 5 matching bases. CDR1 SGHTA and CDR2 FQGNSA come from the germline V gene. CDR3 length: 15 residues. The V end was cut by 5 bases, the J end by 0 bases, with 13 bases between.